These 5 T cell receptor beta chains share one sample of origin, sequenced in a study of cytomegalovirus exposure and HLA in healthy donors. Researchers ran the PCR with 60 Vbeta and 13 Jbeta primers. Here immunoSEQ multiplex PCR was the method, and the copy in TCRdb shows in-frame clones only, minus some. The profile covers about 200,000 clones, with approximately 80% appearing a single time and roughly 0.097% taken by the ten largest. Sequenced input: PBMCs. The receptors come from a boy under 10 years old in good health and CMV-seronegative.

CDR3 bases: TGTGCCAGCAGTTTAAGTGAGGGCAACGAGCAGTACTTC. This sequence encodes CASSLSEGNEQYF. V and J are TRBV27 and TRBJ2-7, with D possibly TRBD2 on 5 matching bases. The germline CDR1 and CDR2 sequences are MNHEY and SMNVEV (reference sequence). V lost 2 bases and J 5 bases, leaving 10 bases between the germline ends. This CDR3 comprises 13 residues.

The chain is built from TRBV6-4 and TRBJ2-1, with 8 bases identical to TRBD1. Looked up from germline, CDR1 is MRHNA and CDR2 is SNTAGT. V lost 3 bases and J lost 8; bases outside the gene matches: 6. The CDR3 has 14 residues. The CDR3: CASSEQGAKDEQFF. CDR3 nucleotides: TGTGCCAGCAGTGAGCAGGGGGCTAAGGATGAGCAGTTCTTC.

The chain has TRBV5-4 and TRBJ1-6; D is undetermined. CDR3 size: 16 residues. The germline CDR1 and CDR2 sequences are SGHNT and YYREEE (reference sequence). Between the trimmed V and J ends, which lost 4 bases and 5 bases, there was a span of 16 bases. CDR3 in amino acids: CASSTTPLVDNSPLHF. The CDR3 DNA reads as TGTGCCAGCAGCACAACCCCGCTAGTGGATAATTCACCCCTCCACTTT. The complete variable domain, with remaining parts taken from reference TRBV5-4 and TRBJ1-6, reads ETGVTQSPTHLIKTRGQQVTLRCSSQSGHNTVSWYQQALGQGPQFIFQYYREEENGRGNFPPRFSGLQFPNYSSELNVNALELDDSALYLCASSTTPLVDNSPLHFGNGTRLTVT.

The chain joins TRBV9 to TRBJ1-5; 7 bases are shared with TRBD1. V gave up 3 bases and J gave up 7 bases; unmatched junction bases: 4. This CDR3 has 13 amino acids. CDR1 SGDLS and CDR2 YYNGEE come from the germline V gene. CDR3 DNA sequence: TGTGCCAGCAGCGGGGCAGGGGGGCAGCCCCAGCATTTT. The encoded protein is CASSGAGGQPQHF.

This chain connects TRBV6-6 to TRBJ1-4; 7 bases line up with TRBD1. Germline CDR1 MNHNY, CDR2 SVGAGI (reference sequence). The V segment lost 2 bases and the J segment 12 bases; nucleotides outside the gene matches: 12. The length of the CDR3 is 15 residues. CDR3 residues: CASSYVAPTGTELFF. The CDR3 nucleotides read TGTGCCAGCAGTTACGTGGCCCCGACAGGGACGGAACTGTTTTTT.